This T cell receptor beta chain was retrieved from a study of CD8 T cells in ankylosing spondylitis. Trimming left V 1 base short and J 1 base short, with 10 bases between. Per the germline V gene, CDR1 is SGHVS and CDR2 is FQNEAQ. The CDR3 runs to 15 residues. TCRdb used MiXCR to reprocess the 5' RACE reads, holding one entry per CDR3 protein. Here the sample spans about 340,000 distinct CDR3 sequences, about 15% being singletons. This clonotype has just a few counts. The source of this sequence is a male donor with ankylosing spondylitis or in good health (not recorded which). V usage is TRBV7-8 and J usage is TRBJ1-1; unclear D gene. The sample was blood, either unsorted or a sorted T cell fraction (not recorded which). The CDR3 DNA reads TGTGCCAGCAGCTTAGAGGGAAGGTCGAACACTGAAGCTTTCTTT. Translation gives CASSLEGRSNTEAFF.